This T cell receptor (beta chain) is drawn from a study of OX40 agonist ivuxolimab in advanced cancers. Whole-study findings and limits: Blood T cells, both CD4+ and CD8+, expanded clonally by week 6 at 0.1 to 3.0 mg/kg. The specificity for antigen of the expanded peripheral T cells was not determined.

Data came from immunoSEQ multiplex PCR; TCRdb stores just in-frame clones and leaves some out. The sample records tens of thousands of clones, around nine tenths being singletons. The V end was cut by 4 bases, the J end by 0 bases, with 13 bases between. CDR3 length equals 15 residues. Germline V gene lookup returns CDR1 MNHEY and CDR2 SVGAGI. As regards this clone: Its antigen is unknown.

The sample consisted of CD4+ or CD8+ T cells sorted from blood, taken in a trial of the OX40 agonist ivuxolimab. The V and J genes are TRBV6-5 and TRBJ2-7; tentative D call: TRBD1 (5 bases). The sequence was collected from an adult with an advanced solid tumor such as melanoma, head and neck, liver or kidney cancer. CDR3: CASSSLQVNSYEQYF. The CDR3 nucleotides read TGTGCCAGCAGTTCCTTACAGGTGAACTCCTACGAGCAGTACTTC.